These 2 T cell receptor beta chains were sequenced from one sample in a study of CD8 T cells in ankylosing spondylitis (dated by TCRdb to about 2017). Library method: 5' RACE. The data were produced on an Illumina HiSeq 2500. TCRdb cleaned the public reads at Q25 with fastp, built clones with MiXCR and kept in-frame beta chains. Merged by CDR3 protein, the rows form single entries marked with the most common genes and DNA. The sample data list 150,000 to 200,000 distinct CDR3 sequences, and 15% to 20% of these were observed just once. Of the sample, 4.3% falls within the top ten clones. The sample comprised blood, either unsorted or a sorted T cell fraction (not recorded which). The receptors derive from a male donor under 30 with ankylosing spondylitis or in good health (not recorded which). Donor details come from another sample of the same person, matched by shared clones.

This clonotype appeared many times. The V gene is TRBV6-6, the J gene TRBJ1-6; TRBD1 matches 9 bases. This CDR3 region has 16 residues. Trimming at V came to 5 bases and at J to 9 bases, leaving 11 bases not matched to a gene. Germline loops: CDR1 MNHNY, CDR2 SVGAGI (reference sequence). CDR3 residues: CASSPSGTGFFSPLHF. The CDR3 coding sequence is TGTGCCAGCAGTCCCTCCGGGACAGGGTTTTTTTCACCCCTCCACTTT.

This clonotype was detected many times. The chain is built from TRBV9 and TRBJ1-5, with no clear D. Germline CDR1 and CDR2: SGDLS and YYNGEE. The V gene lost 0 bases and the J gene lost 3 bases, with 7 bases spanning the gap. This CDR3 has 14 amino acids. CDR3 amino acids: CASSVGGVNQPQHF. The CDR3 DNA sequence: TGTGCCAGCAGCGTAGGGGGAGTCAATCAGCCCCAGCATTTT.